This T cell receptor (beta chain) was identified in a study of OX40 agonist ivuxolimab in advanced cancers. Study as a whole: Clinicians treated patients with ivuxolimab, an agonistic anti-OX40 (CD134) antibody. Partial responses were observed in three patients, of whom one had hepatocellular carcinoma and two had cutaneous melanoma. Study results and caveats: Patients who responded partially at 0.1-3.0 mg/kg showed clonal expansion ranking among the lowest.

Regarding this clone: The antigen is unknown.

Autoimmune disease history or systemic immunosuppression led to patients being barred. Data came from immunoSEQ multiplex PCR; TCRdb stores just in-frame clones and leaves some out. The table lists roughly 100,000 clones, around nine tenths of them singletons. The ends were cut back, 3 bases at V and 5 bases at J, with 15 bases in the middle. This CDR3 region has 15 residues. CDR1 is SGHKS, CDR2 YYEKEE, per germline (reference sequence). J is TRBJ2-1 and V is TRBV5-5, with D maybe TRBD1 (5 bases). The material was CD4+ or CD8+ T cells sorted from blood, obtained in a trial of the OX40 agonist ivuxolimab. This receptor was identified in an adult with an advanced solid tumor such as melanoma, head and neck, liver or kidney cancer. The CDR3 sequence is CASSSQGSINNEQFF. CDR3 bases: TGTGCCAGCAGCTCCCAGGGTAGTATTAACAATGAGCAGTTCTTC.